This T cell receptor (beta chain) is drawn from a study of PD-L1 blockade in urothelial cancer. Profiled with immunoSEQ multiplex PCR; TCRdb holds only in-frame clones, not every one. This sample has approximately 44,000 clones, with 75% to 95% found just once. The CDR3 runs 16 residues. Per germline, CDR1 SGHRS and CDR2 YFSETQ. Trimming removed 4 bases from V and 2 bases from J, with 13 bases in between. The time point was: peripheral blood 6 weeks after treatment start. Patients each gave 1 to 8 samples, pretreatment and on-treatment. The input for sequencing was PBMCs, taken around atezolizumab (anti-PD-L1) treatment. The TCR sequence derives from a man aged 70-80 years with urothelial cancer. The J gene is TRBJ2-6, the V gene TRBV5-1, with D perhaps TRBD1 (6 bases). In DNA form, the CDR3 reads TGCGCCAGCAGCGGGACAAGGTTACCTGGGGCCAACGTCCTGACTTTC. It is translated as CASSGTRLPGANVLTF.